These 9 T cell receptor beta chains share one sample of origin, sequenced in a study of Graves' ophthalmopathy and Graves' hyperthyroidism. Amplified TCR beta CDR3 regions were obtained using RNA transcripts as template. RT-PCR with HTBI primers came first, then second-round multiplex PCR. From the multiplex PCR reads, TCRdb called clonotypes with MiXCR, one entry per CDR3 protein. The sample lists around 1,000,000 distinct CDR3 sequences; about 36% were seen once. The sequenced sample consisted of peripheral blood or thyroid tissue (not recorded which). The source of these receptors is an adult man with Graves' hyperthyroidism.

To note about this clonotype: A much larger clonotype is one base distant, so this may be a read error. V and J are TRBV14 and TRBJ2-7, with 7 bases identical to TRBD2. The CDR3 totals 13 residues. Germline V gene sequence: CDR1 SGHDN, CDR2 FVKESK. The CDR3: CASSQARTLQRGF. As DNA, the CDR3 is TGTGCCAGCAGCCAAGCCCGGACACTTCAGCGGGGCTTC.

The rearrangement joins TRBV12-3 or TRBV12-4 to TRBJ1-5; D is possibly TRBD1 (5 bases). Trimming cost V 1 base and J 7 bases, with 14 bases left between them. The CDR3 covers 15 residues. The CDR3: CASSLEQDTDQPQHF. The CDR3 bases are TGTGCCAGCAGTTTAGAGCAGGACACTGACCAGCCCCAGCATTTT.

On this clonotype: The germline gene is not matched at one end of the junction; a read error may be the cause. The J gene is TRBJ1-1, the V gene TRBV7-9, with D unresolved. This CDR3 is built from 14 residues. CDR1 is SEHNR and CDR2 is FQNEAQ in the germline V gene (reference sequence). The CDR3 spells CASSLDGRNTKAFF. The CDR3 nucleotides read TGTGCCAGCAGCTTAGACGGACGGAACACTAAAGCTTTCTTT.

This clonotype has at least ten counts. The V gene is TRBV7-9, the J gene TRBJ2-5; D not certain. Trimming left V 5 bases short and J 2 bases short, with 18 bases between. The CDR3 has 16 amino acids. CDR1 is SEHNR and CDR2 is FQNEAQ in the germline V gene (reference sequence). CDR3 nucleotide sequence: TGTGCCAGCAGCACCCCGAAGAAGACGAGTCAAGAGACCCAGTACTTC. Residues: CASSTPKKTSQETQYF. Full variable domain (rest looked up from reference TRBV7-9 and TRBJ2-5): DTGVSQNPRHKITKRGQNVTFRCDPISEHNRLYWYRQTLGQGPEFLTYFQNEAQLEKSRLLSDRFSAERPKGSFSTLEIQRTEQGDSAMYLCASSTPKKTSQETQYFGPGTRLLVL.

The rearrangement uses TRBV12-3 or TRBV12-4 and TRBJ1-6; TRBD1 aligns across 8 bases. This CDR3 has 16 amino acids. Trimming removed 3 bases from V and 10 bases from J; junction bases left unmatched: 11. CDR3 nucleotide sequence: TGTGCCAGCAGTTTGGAACTGACAGGGGCGAAGTCACCCCTCCACTTT. Translated, it gives CASSLELTGAKSPLHF.

Ten or more counts support this clonotype. The J gene is TRBJ1-1, the V gene TRBV5-1; possibly TRBD1 for D (6 bases). CDR1 is SGHRS and CDR2 is YFSETQ in the germline V gene. Trimming removed 3 bases from V and 10 bases from J, with 16 bases in between. The CDR3 is 13 residues long. The CDR3: CASSSGTLQGAFF. In nucleotides, the CDR3 is TGCGCCAGCAGCTCGGGGACACTTCAGGGAGCTTTCTTT.

This rearrangement joins TRBV12-3 or TRBV12-4 to TRBJ1-2; maybe TRBD1 (5 bases). Deletions cut 5 bases from V and 1 base from J, with 17 bases between. The CDR3 spans 16 residues. The CDR3 is CASSPLDSWGNYGYTF. The CDR3 DNA sequence: TGTGCCAGCAGTCCCCTAGACAGCTGGGGTAACTATGGCTACACCTTC.

This clonotype was picked up many times. The genes are TRBV15 and TRBJ1-2; the D is unclear. CDR1 is LNHNV, CDR2 YYDKDF, per germline (reference sequence). The CDR3 covers 16 residues. V was trimmed by 6 bases and J by 0 bases, leaving 17 bases between them. CDR3 nucleotides: TGTGCCACCAGTGGAGGTCGGGGTGGCACTAACTATGGCTACACCTTC. Protein product: CATSGGRGGTNYGYTF.

This clonotype was seen only once. The conserved phenylalanine or tryptophan is not found at the CDR3 terminus, so this likely reflects a read error. Because the CDR3's place on the DNA is in doubt, the DNA is left out and the CDR3 is given as listed by TCRdb. J is TRBJ1-4 and V is TRBV9; the D call in the table, TRBD1, was not verified against the DNA. The CDR3 totals 10 residues, both ends included. Per the germline V gene, CDR1 is SGDLS and CDR2 is YYNGEE. CDR3 protein: CASSVDPDKK.